This TCR beta chain was recorded in a study of T cell responses to AZD1222 COVID-19 vaccine. Overall study results and limits: At baseline, seropositivity was found in only six or seven AZD1222 recipients.

This CDR3 is 14 amino acids long. CDR1 and CDR2 from the germline V gene are MNHEY and SMNVEV (reference sequence). Deletions cut 2 bases from V and 7 bases from J, with 12 bases between. Here immunoSEQ multiplex PCR was the method, and the copy in TCRdb shows in-frame clones only, minus some. This sample has around 86,000 clones, with 90% found just once. To note about this clone: Its antigen remains unidentified.

The sequences come from peripheral blood, collected on day 0 of AZD1222 vaccination. J is TRBJ1-5 and V is TRBV27; D may be TRBD1 (5 bases). The receptor was isolated from an adult in good health. The CDR3 nucleotides read TGTGCCAGCAGTTTAGTCCAGGGCGAACAGCCCCAGCATTTT. Protein: CASSLVQGEQPQHF.